This T cell receptor (beta chain) was profiled in a study of cytomegalovirus exposure and HLA in healthy donors. Overall study: Early released data had around 79 million unique TCRs, all coming from HLA-typed donors. Overall study findings and caveats: Later analysis associated a missense DCLRE1C variant with TCR beta V- and J-gene trimming.

PCR involved 60 Vbeta and 13 Jbeta primers. Here immunoSEQ multiplex PCR was the method, and the copy in TCRdb shows in-frame clones only, minus some. This listing includes 100,000 to 150,000 clones. As concerns this clone: Antigen: not known.

The CDR3 contains 13 residues. The germline V gene has CDR1 LNHNV and CDR2 YYDKDF (reference sequence). V lost 5 bases and J 5 bases, leaving 10 bases between the germline ends. Sequencing was performed on PBMCs. V usage is TRBV15 and J usage is TRBJ1-5; D remains unclear. The TCR sequence derives from a man aged 25 to 40 in good health and CMV-seronegative. The CDR3: CATSGQADQPQHF. The CDR3 bases are TGTGCCACCAGCGGCCAGGCAGATCAGCCCCAGCATTTT.